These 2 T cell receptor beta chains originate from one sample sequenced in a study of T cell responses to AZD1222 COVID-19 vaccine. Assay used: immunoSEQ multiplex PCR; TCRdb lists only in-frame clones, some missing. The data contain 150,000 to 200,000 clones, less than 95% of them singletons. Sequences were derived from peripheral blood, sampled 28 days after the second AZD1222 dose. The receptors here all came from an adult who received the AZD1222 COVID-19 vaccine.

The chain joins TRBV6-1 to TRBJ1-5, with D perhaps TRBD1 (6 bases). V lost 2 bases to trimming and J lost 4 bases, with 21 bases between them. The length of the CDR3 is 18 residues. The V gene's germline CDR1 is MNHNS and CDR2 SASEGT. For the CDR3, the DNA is TGTGCCAGCAGTGAACATGCGGCTGGACAGAACTCAAATCAGCCCCAGCATTTT. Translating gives CASSEHAAGQNSNQPQHF.

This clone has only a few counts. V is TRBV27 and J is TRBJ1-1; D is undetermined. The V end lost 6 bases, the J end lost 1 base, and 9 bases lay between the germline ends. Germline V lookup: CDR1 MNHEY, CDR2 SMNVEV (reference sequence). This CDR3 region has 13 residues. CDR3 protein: CASRTTANTEAFF. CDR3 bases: TGTGCCAGCAGGACGACGGCGAACACTGAAGCTTTCTTT.